The 17 T cell receptor beta chains below come from one sample, sequenced in a study of blood T cell repertoires in COVID-19. Assay used: immunoSEQ multiplex PCR; TCRdb lists only in-frame clones, some missing. The table lists roughly 160,000 clones, around 81% of them singletons. The sequenced sample was peripheral blood. The receptors here all came from an elderly woman with COVID-19, enrolled during active disease.

V is TRBV18 and J is TRBJ2-7; D unresolved. V lost 0 bases and J lost 3, with 9 bases in between. The CDR3 extends over 14 amino acids. The V gene's germline CDR1 is KGHSH and CDR2 LQKENI. The CDR3 protein is CASSPPMEIYEQYF. The CDR3 DNA is TGTGCCAGCTCACCACCGATGGAGATCTACGAGCAGTACTTC.

The chain joins TRBV7-8 to TRBJ2-1; a weak D match, TRBD2 (7 bases). CDR3 length equals 14 residues. The germline V gene has CDR1 SGHVS and CDR2 FQNEAQ. V was shortened by 3 bases and J by 8 bases, with 14 bases between the two germline ends. CDR3 in DNA: TGTGCCAGCAGCTTCACCCCGGGGGGCTATGAGCAGTTCTTC. Its protein product is CASSFTPGGYEQFF. Full variable domain (rest looked up from reference TRBV7-8 and TRBJ2-1): GAGVSQSPRYKVAKRGQDVALRCDPISGHVSLFWYQQALGQGPEFLTYFQNEAQLDKSGLPSDRFFAERPEGSVSTLKIQRTQQEDSAVYLCASSFTPGGYEQFFGPGTRLTVL.

V and J are TRBV28 and TRBJ2-7; tentative D call: TRBD1 (6 bases). The CDR3 loop spans 14 amino acids. Germline V CDR1 and CDR2: MDHEN, SYDVKM. V lost 5 bases to trimming and J lost 2 bases, with 13 bases between them. The CDR3: CASSPSRQAYEQYF. DNA for the CDR3: TGTGCCAGCAGTCCTTCTCGACAGGCCTACGAGCAGTACTTC. Supplemented by reference TRBV28 and TRBJ2-7, the full variable domain reads DVKVTQSSRYLVKRTGEKVFLECVQDMDHENMFWYRQDPGLGLRLIYFSYDVKMKEKGDIPEGYSVSREKKERFSLILESASTNQTSMYLCASSPSRQAYEQYFGPGTRLTVT.

Concerning this clone: Additional DNA sequences in this sample encode the identical CDR3. This chain connects TRBV5-1 to TRBJ2-7, with a weak D call TRBD2 (6 bases). Germline V CDR1 and CDR2: SGHRS, YFSETQ. This CDR3 is built from 14 residues. V lost 3 bases, J lost 2 bases, and 12 bases lay in between. CDR3: CASSYGGDTYEQYF. The CDR3 bases are TGCGCCAGCAGCTACGGGGGAGACACCTACGAGCAGTACTTC.

The rearrangement uses TRBV6-4 and TRBJ2-7; TRBD1 matches 9 bases. The ends lost 2 bases at V and 5 bases at J; junction bases unmatched: 13. Germline lookup yields CDR1 MRHNA and CDR2 SNTAGT. This CDR3 has 17 amino acids. In nucleotides, the CDR3 is TGTGCCAGCAGTGACGGGGAGGGCGGGACAGGGAAACACGAGCAGTACTTC. It codes for CASSDGEGGTGKHEQYF.

This clone has a single count. The chain recombines TRBV6-5 with TRBJ2-5; a possible D gene is TRBD2 (5 bases). V shed 6 bases and J shed 4 bases, with 12 bases lying between them. The germline gives CDR1 MNHEY, CDR2 SVGAGI. CDR3 length: 13 residues. CDR3 amino acids: CASSRGFGETQYF. In nucleotides, the CDR3 is TGTGCCAGCAGCCGAGGGTTCGGAGAGACCCAGTACTTC.

The chain combines TRBV19 with TRBJ1-2; 9 nucleotides line up with TRBD1. Trimming at V came to 4 bases and at J to 3 bases, leaving 3 bases not matched to a gene. Germline CDR1 is LNHDA and CDR2 is SQIVND (reference sequence). The CDR3 covers 14 residues. The CDR3 sequence: CASSRRTGDYGYTF. In DNA form, the CDR3 reads TGTGCCAGTAGTAGGCGGACAGGGGACTATGGCTACACCTTC.

This clone came up a few times. Here the CDR3 reads CASSFSDSNQPQHF. In DNA, the CDR3 is TGTGCCAGCAGCTTCTCAGATAGCAATCAGCCCCAGCATTTT. V gene TRBV5-6 combines with J gene TRBJ1-5; D call uncertain. CDR1 SGHDT and CDR2 YYEEEE come from the germline V gene. CDR3 length equals 14 residues. V dropped 2 bases and J dropped 0 bases, with 6 bases sitting between them.

This chain connects TRBV15 to TRBJ2-7, with TRBD2 matching 10 bases. The junction had 9 bases not matched to a gene; V was cut back by 5 bases and J by 5 bases. There are 15 residues in the CDR3. The germline gives CDR1 LNHNV, CDR2 YYDKDF (reference sequence). Here the CDR3 DNA reads TGTGCCACCAGCCTCACAGCGGGAGGGTCCCACGAGCAGTACTTC. This sequence encodes CATSLTAGGSHEQYF.

The chain has TRBV18 and TRBJ2-3; 11 nucleotides align to TRBD2. Per germline, CDR1 KGHSH and CDR2 LQKENI. The V and J ends lost 3 bases and 6 bases, in that order; junction bases with no gene match: 5. CDR3 length: 15 residues. The CDR3 region is CASSPTSGGADTQYF. For the CDR3, the DNA is TGTGCCAGCTCACCTACTAGCGGGGGCGCCGATACGCAGTATTTT.

The J gene is TRBJ2-1, the V gene TRBV5-1; no firm D call. Germline-derived CDR1 and CDR2 are SGHRS and YFSETQ. V was shortened by 1 base and J by 4 bases, with 6 bases between the two germline ends. This CDR3 is built from 13 residues. In nucleotides, the CDR3 is TGCGCCAGCAGCTTGTTCCAGTACAATGAGCAGTTCTTC. It codes for CASSLFQYNEQFF. Filled out from reference TRBV5-1 and TRBJ2-1, the complete variable domain reads KAGVTQTPRYLIKTRGQQVTLSCSPISGHRSVSWYQQTPGQGLQFLFEYFSETQRNKGNFPGRFSGRQFSNSRSEMNVSTLELGDSALYLCASSLFQYNEQFFGPGTRLTVL.

V usage is TRBV18 and J usage is TRBJ2-3; D gene ambiguous. The V gene lost 6 bases and the J gene lost 5 bases, with 12 bases spanning the gap. Germline CDR1 and CDR2: KGHSH and LQKENI. The CDR3 consists of 13 residues. The CDR3 protein is CASSERDGDTQYF. The CDR3 DNA sequence: TGTGCCAGCTCCGAACGAGATGGAGATACGCAGTATTTT. Supplemented by reference TRBV18 and TRBJ2-3, the full variable domain reads NAGVMQNPRHLVRRRGQEARLRCSPMKGHSHVYWYRQLPEEGLKFMVYLQKENIIDESGMPKERFSAEFPKEGPSILRIQQVVRGDSAAYFCASSERDGDTQYFGPGTRLTVL.

This clone was observed a few times. This chain uses TRBV2 with TRBJ2-2; D gene ambiguous. The CDR3 is made up of 13 amino acids. The germline V gene encodes CDR1 SNHLY and CDR2 FYNNEI. Trimming removed 6 bases at V and 1 base at J, with 6 bases between. The CDR3 sequence: CASSGLNTGELFF. Here the CDR3 DNA reads TGTGCCAGCAGCGGTTTGAACACCGGGGAGCTGTTTTTT. Together with reference TRBV2 and TRBJ2-2, the CDR3 gives the full variable domain: EPEVTQTPSHQVTQMGQEVILRCVPISNHLYFYWYRQILGQKVEFLVSFYNNEISEKSEIFDDQFSVERPDGSNFTLKIRSTKLEDSAMYFCASSGLNTGELFFGEGSRLTVL.

V gene TRBV11-2 combines with J gene TRBJ1-2; 7 nucleotides match TRBD1. The CDR3 sequence is 18 residues long. V was pared by 2 bases and J by 2 bases, with 14 bases of the junction left unmatched. Germline V gene data show CDR1 as SGHAT and CDR2 as FQNNGV. Here the CDR3 reads CASSLILGQVGANYGYTF. In DNA, the CDR3 is TGTGCCAGCAGCTTAATCCTAGGACAGGTGGGGGCAAACTATGGCTACACCTTC.

The chain is built from TRBV5-1 and TRBJ1-4; the match to TRBD1 covers 9 bases. The CDR3 length is 17 residues. Germline V CDR1 and CDR2: SGHRS, YFSETQ. Germline trimming cut 4 bases from V and 0 bases from J; bases unmatched to any gene: 7. The CDR3 here is CASSGTGGAATNEKLFF. CDR3 sequence (DNA): TGCGCCAGCAGCGGAACAGGGGGCGCGGCAACTAATGAAAAACTGTTTTTT.

The chain couples TRBV5-4 to TRBJ2-2; 8 bases match TRBD2. Germline V lookup: CDR1 SGHNT, CDR2 YYREEE (reference sequence). The junction had 0 bases not matched to a gene; V was cut back by 1 base and J by 1 base. The CDR3 totals 15 residues. CDR3 coding DNA: TGTGCCAGCAGCTTGACTAGCGGGAACACCGGGGAGCTGTTTTTT. It specifies CASSLTSGNTGELFF.

V is TRBV6-6 and J is TRBJ2-7; 7 nucleotides align to TRBD1. Trimming took 2 bases from V and 0 from J; bases not matched to a gene: 7. CDR1 MNHNY and CDR2 SVGAGI come from the germline V gene (reference sequence). The CDR3 has 16 residues. This CDR3 reads CASSYPRDRHSYEQYF. The CDR3 DNA sequence: TGTGCCAGCAGTTACCCAAGGGACAGACACTCCTACGAGCAGTACTTC.